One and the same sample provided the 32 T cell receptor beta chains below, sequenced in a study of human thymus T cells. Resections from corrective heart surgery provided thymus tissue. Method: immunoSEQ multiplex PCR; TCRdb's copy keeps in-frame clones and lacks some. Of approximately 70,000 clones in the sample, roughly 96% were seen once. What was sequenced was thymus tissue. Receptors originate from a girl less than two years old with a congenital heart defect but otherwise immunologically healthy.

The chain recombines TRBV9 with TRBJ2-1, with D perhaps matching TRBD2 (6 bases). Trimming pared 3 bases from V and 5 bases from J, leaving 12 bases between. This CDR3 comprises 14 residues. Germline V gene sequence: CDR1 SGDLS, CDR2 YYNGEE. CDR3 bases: TGTGCCAGCAGCGCAGGGACTTTAGACAATGAGCAGTTCTTC. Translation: CASSAGTLDNEQFF.

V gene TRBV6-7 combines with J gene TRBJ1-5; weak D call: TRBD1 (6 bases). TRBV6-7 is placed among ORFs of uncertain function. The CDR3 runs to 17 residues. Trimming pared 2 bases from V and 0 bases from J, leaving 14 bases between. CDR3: CASSYTRDTDSNQPQHF. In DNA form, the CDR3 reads TGTGCCAGCAGTTACACTCGGGACACAGATAGCAATCAGCCCCAGCATTTT.

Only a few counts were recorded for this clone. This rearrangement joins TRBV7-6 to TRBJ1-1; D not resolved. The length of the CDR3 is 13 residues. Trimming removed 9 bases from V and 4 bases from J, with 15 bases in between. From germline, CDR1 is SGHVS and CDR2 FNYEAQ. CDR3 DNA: TGTGCCAGTGAGCGAGTTACTGGCACTGAAGCTTTCTTT. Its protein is CASERVTGTEAFF. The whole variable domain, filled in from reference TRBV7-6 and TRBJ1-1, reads GAGVSQSPRYKVTKRGQDVALRCDPISGHVSLYWYRQALGQGPEFLTYFNYEAQQDKSGLPNDRFSAERPEGSISTLTIQRTEQRDSAMYRCASERVTGTEAFFGQGTRLTVV.

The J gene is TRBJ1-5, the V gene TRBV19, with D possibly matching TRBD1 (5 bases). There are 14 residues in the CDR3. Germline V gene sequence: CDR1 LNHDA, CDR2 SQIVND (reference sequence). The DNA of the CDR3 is TGTGCGGCTAAGGGGCCAGACAGCAATCAGCCCCAGCATTTT. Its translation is CAAKGPDSNQPQHF. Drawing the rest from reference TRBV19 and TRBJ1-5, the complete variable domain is DGGITQSPKYLFRKEGQNVTLSCEQNLNHDAMYWYRQDPGQGLRLIYYSQIVNDFQKGDIAEGYSVSREKKESFPLTVTSAQKNPTAFYLCAAKGPDSNQPQHFGDGTRLSIL.

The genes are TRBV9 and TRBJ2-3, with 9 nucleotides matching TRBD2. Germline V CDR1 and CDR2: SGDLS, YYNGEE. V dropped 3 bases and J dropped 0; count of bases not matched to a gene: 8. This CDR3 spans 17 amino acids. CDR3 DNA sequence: TGTGCCAGCAGCGCGACTAGCGGAGGGAAAAGCACAGATACGCAGTATTTT. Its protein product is CASSATSGGKSTDTQYF. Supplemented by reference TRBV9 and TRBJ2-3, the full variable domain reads DSGVTQTPKHLITATGQRVTLRCSPRSGDLSVYWYQQSLDQGLQFLIQYYNGEERAKGNILERFSAQQFPDLHSELNLSSLELGDSALYFCASSATSGGKSTDTQYFGPGTRLTVL.

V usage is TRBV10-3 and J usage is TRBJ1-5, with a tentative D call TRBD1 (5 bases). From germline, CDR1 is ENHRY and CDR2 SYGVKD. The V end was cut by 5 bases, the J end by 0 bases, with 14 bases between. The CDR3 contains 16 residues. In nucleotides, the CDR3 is TGTGCCATCAGTCAGACAGACCTCAATAGCAATCAGCCCCAGCATTTT. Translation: CAISQTDLNSNQPQHF.

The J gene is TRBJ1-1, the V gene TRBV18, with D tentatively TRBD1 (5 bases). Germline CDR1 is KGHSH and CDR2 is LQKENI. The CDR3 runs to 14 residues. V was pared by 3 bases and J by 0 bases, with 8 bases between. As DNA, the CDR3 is TGTGCCAGCTCACCGACAGAACTGAACACTGAAGCTTTCTTT. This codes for CASSPTELNTEAFF.

The CDR3 DNA reads as TGTGCCAGCAGCTCCGGGCCTCCCTCGGGCACTGAAGCTTTCTTT. Protein: CASSSGPPSGTEAFF. This chain connects TRBV13 to TRBJ1-1; D call uncertain. The germline gives CDR1 PRHDT, CDR2 FYEKMQ (reference sequence). The length of the CDR3 is 15 residues. Trimming took off 4 bases at V and 4 bases at J, with 16 bases between the two ends.

In DNA form, the CDR3 reads TGTGCCTGGAGCGGGACAGGGGGAGGTCAGCCCCAGCATTTT. This codes for CAWSGTGGGQPQHF. The chain links TRBV30 to TRBJ1-5, with 11 bases that match TRBD1. The ends lost 3 bases at V and 6 bases at J; junction bases unmatched: 4. CDR3 length equals 14 residues. Germline V CDR1 and CDR2: GTSNPN, SVGIG (reference sequence).

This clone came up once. The CDR3 region has the DNA TGTGCCAGTAGTCGTTTACAGGACGATCAGCCCCAGCATTTT. It yields the protein CASSRLQDDQPQHF. The rearrangement links TRBV19 to TRBJ1-5, with D perhaps TRBD1 (5 bases). Trimming took 5 bases from V and 5 from J, leaving 13 bases between them. The length of the CDR3 is 14 residues. Germline lookup yields CDR1 LNHDA and CDR2 SQIVND (reference sequence).

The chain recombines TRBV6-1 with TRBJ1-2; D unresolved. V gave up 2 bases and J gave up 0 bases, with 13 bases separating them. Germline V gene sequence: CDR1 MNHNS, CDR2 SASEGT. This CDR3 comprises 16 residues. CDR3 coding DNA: TGTGCCAGCAGTGAATTTGTCCATTTCACTAACTATGGCTACACCTTC. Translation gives CASSEFVHFTNYGYTF.

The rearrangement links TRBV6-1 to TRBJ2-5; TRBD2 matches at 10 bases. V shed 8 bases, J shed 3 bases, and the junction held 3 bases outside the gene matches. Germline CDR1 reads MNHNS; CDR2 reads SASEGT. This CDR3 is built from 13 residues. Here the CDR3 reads CASGGLAEETQYF. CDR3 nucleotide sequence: TGTGCCAGCGGAGGACTAGCGGAAGAGACCCAGTACTTC.

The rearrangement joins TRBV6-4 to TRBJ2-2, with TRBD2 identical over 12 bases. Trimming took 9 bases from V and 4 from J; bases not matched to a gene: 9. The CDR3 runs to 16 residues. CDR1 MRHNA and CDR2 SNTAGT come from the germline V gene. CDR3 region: CARASGRALCTGELFF. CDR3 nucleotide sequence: TGTGCCAGAGCTAGCGGGAGGGCCCTCTGCACCGGGGAGCTGTTTTTT.

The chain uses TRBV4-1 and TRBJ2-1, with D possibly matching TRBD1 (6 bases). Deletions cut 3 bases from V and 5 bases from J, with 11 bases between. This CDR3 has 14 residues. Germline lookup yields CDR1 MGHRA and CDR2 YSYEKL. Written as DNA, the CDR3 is TGCGCCAGCAGCCACGGGACACACGACAATGAGCAGTTCTTC. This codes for CASSHGTHDNEQFF.

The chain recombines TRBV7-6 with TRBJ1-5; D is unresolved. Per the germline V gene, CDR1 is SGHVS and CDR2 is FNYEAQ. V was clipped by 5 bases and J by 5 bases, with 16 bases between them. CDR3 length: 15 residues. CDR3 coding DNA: TGTGCCAGCAGCCTGTACGGAGACGGGCATCAGCCCCAGCATTTT. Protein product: CASSLYGDGHQPQHF.

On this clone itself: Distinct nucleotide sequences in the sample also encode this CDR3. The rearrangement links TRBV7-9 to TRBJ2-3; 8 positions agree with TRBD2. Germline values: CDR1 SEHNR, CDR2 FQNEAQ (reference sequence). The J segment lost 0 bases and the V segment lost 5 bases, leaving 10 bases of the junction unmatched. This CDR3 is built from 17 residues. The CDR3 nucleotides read TGTGCCAGCAGCCTACGGGGGGGAGCCACTAGCACAGATACGCAGTATTTT. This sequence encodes CASSLRGGATSTDTQYF.

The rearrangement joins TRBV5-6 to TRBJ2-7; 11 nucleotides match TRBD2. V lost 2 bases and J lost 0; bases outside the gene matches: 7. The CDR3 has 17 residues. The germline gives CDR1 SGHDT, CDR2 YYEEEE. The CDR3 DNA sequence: TGTGCCAGCAGCTTACCCAAAACTAGCGGGAGCTCCTACGAGCAGTACTTC. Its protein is CASSLPKTSGSSYEQYF. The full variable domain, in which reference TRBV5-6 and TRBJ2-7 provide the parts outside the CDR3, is DAGVTQSPTHLIKTRGQQVTLRCSPKSGHDTVSWYQQALGQGPQFIFQYYEEEERQRGNFPDRFSGHQFPNYSSELNVNALLLGDSALYLCASSLPKTSGSSYEQYFGPGTRLTVT.

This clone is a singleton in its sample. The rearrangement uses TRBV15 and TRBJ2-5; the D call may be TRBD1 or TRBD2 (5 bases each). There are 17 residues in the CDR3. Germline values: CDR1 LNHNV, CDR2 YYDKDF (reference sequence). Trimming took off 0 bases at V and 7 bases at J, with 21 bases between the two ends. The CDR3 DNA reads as TGTGCCACCAGCAGAGAAGGACGGGACGATGTAGTTAGGACCCAGTACTTC. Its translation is CATSREGRDDVVRTQYF.

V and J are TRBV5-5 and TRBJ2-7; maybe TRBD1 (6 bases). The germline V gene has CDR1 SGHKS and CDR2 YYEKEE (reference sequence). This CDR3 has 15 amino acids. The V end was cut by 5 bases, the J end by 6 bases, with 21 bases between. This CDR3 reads CASRPQGVDPSEQYF. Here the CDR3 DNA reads TGTGCCAGCAGACCACAGGGAGTCGATCCCAGCGAGCAGTACTTC.

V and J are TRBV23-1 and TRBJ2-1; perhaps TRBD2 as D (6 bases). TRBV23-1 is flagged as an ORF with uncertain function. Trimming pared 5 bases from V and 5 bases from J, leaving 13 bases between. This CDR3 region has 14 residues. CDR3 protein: CASSIREFHNEQFF. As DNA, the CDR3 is TGCGCCAGCAGTATCCGGGAGTTCCACAATGAGCAGTTCTTC.

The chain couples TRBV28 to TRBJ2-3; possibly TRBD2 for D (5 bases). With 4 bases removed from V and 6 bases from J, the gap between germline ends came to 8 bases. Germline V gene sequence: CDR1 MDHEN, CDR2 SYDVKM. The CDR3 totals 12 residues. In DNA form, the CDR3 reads TGTGCCAGCAGTTCGGGGTGGGATACGCAGTATTTT. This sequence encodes CASSSGWDTQYF.

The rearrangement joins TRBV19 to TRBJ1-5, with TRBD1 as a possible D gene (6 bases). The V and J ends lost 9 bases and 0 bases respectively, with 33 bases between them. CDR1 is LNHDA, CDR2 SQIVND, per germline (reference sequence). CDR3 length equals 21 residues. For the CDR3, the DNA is TGTGCCAGCCAGGCCGGGACAACCAAGGGCCGGGGCCGTGATAGCAATCAGCCCCAGCATTTT. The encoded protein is CASQAGTTKGRGRDSNQPQHF. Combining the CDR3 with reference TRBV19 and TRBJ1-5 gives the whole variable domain DGGITQSPKYLFRKEGQNVTLSCEQNLNHDAMYWYRQDPGQGLRLIYYSQIVNDFQKGDIAEGYSVSREKKESFPLTVTSAQKNPTAFYLCASQAGTTKGRGRDSNQPQHFGDGTRLSIL.

The CDR3 spells CASSIRWTGVNDEKLFF. The DNA of the CDR3 is TGTGCCAGCAGTATAAGGTGGACCGGGGTGAATGATGAAAAACTGTTTTTT. The chain carries TRBV27 and TRBJ1-4, with D uncertain. V was trimmed by 5 bases and J by 6 bases, leaving 22 bases between them. The germline V gene has CDR1 MNHEY and CDR2 SMNVEV (reference sequence). The CDR3 has 17 amino acids.

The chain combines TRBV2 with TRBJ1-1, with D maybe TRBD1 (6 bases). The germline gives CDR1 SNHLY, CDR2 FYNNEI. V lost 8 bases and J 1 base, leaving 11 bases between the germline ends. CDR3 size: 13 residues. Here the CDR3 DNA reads TGTGCCAGCTCGGACAGCCCGAACACTGAAGCTTTCTTT. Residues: CASSDSPNTEAFF.

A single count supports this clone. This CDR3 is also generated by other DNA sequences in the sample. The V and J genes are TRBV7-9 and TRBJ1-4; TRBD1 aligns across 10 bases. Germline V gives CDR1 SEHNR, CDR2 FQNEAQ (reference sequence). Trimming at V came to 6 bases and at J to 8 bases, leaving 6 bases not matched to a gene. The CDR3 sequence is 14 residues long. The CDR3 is CASSSGQGNEKLFF. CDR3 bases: TGTGCCAGCAGTTCGGGACAGGGGAACGAAAAACTGTTTTTT.

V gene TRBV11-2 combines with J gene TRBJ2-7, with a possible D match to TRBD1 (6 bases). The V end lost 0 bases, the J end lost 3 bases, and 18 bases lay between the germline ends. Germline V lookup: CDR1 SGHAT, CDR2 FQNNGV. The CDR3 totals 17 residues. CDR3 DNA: TGTGCCAGCAGCTTAGATCCCCTGGGGGCCTTCCGCTACGAGCAGTACTTC. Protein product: CASSLDPLGAFRYEQYF.

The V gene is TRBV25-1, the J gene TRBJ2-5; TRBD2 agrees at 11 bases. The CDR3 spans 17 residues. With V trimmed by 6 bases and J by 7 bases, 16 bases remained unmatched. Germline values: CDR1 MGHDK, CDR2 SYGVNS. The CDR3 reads CASSQTGGSGRAGTQYF. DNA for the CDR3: TGTGCCAGCAGCCAAACAGGAGGTAGCGGGAGGGCGGGGACCCAGTACTTC.

In DNA form, the CDR3 reads TGTGCCAGTAGTTCCAAGGCATTTGTCCAGGGGGCGGAAAACATTCAGTACTTC. Translation gives CASSSKAFVQGAENIQYF. The chain links TRBV19 to TRBJ2-4, with 8 bases identical to TRBD1. V trimming: 5 bases; J trimming: 5 bases; junction bases outside the gene matches: 17. Germline assignment: CDR1 LNHDA and CDR2 SQIVND (reference sequence). The CDR3 contains 18 residues.

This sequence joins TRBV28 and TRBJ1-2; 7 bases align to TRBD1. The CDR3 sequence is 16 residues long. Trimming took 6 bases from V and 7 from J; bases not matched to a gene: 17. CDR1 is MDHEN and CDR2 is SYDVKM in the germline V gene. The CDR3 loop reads CASSPHAPRQGGGYTF. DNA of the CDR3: TGTGCCAGCAGCCCCCACGCTCCTCGACAGGGCGGTGGCTACACCTTC.

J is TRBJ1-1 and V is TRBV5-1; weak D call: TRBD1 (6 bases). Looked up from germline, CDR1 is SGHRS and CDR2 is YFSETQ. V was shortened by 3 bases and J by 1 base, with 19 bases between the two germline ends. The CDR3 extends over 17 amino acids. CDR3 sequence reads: CASSWTGTNKWNTEAFF. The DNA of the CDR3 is TGCGCCAGCAGCTGGACCGGGACAAACAAGTGGAACACTGAAGCTTTCTTT.

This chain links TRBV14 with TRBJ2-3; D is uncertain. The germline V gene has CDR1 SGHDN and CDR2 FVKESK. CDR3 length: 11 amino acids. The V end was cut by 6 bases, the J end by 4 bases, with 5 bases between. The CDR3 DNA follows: TGTGCCAGCAGAAGGTCAGATACGCAGTATTTT. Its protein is CASRRSDTQYF.

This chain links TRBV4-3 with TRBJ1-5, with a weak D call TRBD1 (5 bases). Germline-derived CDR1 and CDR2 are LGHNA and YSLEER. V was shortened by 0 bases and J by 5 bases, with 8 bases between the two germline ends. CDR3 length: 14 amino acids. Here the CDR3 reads CASSQELGDQPQHF. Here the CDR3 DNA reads TGCGCCAGCAGCCAAGAGCTAGGGGATCAGCCCCAGCATTTT.